This TCR beta chain was retrieved from a study of shared clonotypes between healthy human individuals. Findings of the study overall: Sharing across four donors was highest in naive CD4 (roughly 5%) and lowest in memory CD8 (0.4%). An effect of sequencing depth on clonotype sharing among donors was expected.

Comment on this clone: What it binds is unknown. This CDR3 is also generated by other DNA sequences in the sample.

Germline V lookup: CDR1 SGDLS, CDR2 YYNGEE. The CDR3 contains 13 residues. V was clipped by 0 bases and J by 2 bases, with 4 bases between them. TCRdb's copy holds only in-frame clones and misses some; the assay was immunoSEQ multiplex PCR. The sample has about 2.4 million clones; approximately 90% are singletons. Sequenced material: naive CD4+ T cells sorted from blood. The subset denotes: CD45RA+ positively selected. This receptor was obtained from a man aged 18-30 years in good health. The chain links TRBV9 to TRBJ2-3; D unresolved. Here the CDR3 reads CASSVGLTDTQYF. The CDR3 nucleotides are TGTGCCAGCAGCGTAGGGCTCACAGATACGCAGTATTTT.